Given below is one T cell receptor (beta chain) in context. The clone's antigen remains unknown. Nothing much larger sits one base from this clone, and base qualities are not available. The data stem from a study of blood T cell repertoires in COVID-19 (dated by TCRdb to 2020 to 2021). Concerning the study at large: Collaborator samples came from the United States, Italy and Spain and covered acute and convalescent phases of COVID-19. Subjects who had been exposed to COVID-19, were actively infected with it, or had recovered from it provided the deeply sampled blood TCRbeta repertoires that made up the dataset. The repertoires were made available in a free public database intended to serve as a resource for research on the immune response to SARS-CoV-2. Where available, HLA class I and class II types were obtained from metadata supplied by the sample provider rather than from assay-based typing. Samples came from the ongoing ImmuneRACE study (first 160 participants) plus 1,254 subjects from 6 global collaborators. The material from the prospective study consisted of cDNA or gDNA derived from T cells, B-cell-depleted T cells, or PBMCs. Sample metadata almost always included a de-identified subject ID, COVID-19 status, age in years and sex.

Reading from cysteine to phenylalanine, the CDR3 counts 16 amino acids. Here the CDR3 DNA is all that survives: 48 bases in frame from base 1. Clipping removes 2 bases from V and 4 bases from J, with 10 as the unmatched junction base count. The germline V gene encodes CDR1 SGHDT and CDR2 YYEEEE. Overall study outcomes, separate from this receptor: How much clinical and demographic metadata was included differed by source and by participant, and the metadata was provided uncurated.

TCRbeta CDR3 regions were amplified from genomic DNA by means of the immunoSEQ Assay, a bias-controlled multiplex PCR. Regarding the original processing steps: Within the assay, amplification of reference gene primers was used to estimate how many nucleated cells each sample contained. Sequence reads were collapsed and filtered to measure the absolute abundance of every unique TCRbeta CDR3 rearrangement. For each sample, productive Simpson clonality was calculated as the square root of Simpson's diversity index over productive rearrangements. TCRdb re-hosts the immuneACCESS table, in-frame sequences only. Its copies lack some clones; in the studies checked, an unresolved V gene accounts for under half of them, and the cause for the rest is not known. V and J calls and clone size follow that table, whereas D and trimming were derived from the DNA. For this sample the table gives 200,000 to 300,000 clones, of which around 86% were detected only once. Over 2.5% of the sample comes from the top ten.

Participants in the prospective study were enrolled through a virtual design, were aged roughly 18 to 100 years, and lived in 24 United States geographic areas. In the prospective study, cohorts were assigned on the basis of participant-reported clinical history obtained from a screening survey and a study questionnaire. Recovered participants in ImmuneRACE Cohort 3 were defined as having two consecutive negative NP/OP PCR tests, clearance from a healthcare professional, or resolution of symptoms. Mobile phlebotomists in the prospective study collected whole blood, serum and a nasopharyngeal or oropharyngeal swab from every participant. Over a roughly 2-month period, participants in the prospective study had the option of providing additional blood draws and questionnaires. Before DNA extraction, prospective study blood samples were shipped either frozen or at room temperature.

Sequences were obtained from PBMCs or T cells enriched from blood (not recorded which). The rearranged chain carries TRBV5-6 and TRBJ1-2; TRBD1 agrees with 8 junctional bases. The sequence was collected from a woman aged 18-30 years who had recovered from COVID-19. CDR3 region: CASSFLDREYLYGYTF. The DNA reads as follows: TGTGCCAGCAGCTTTTTGGACAGGGAGTACCTCTATGGCTACACCTTC. With all but the CDR3 taken from the reference TRBV5-6 and TRBJ1-2 genes, the full variable domain is: DAGVTQSPTHLIKTRGQQVTLRCSPKSGHDTVSWYQQALGQGPQFIFQYYEEEERQRGNFPDRFSGHQFPNYSSELNVNALLLGDSALYLCASSFLDREYLYGYTFGSGTRLTVV.